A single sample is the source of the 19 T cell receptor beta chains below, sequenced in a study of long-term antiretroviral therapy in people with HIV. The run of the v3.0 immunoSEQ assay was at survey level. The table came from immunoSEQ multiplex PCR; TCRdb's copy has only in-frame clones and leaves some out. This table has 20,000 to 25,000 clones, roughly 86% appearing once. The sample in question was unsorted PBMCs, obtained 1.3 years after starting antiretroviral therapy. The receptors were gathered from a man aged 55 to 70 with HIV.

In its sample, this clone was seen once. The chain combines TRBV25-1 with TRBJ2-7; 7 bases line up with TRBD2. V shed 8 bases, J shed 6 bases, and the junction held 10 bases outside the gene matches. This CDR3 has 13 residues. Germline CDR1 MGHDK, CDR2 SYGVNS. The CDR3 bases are TGTGCCAGCGGGACTACCGCCCTTGGCGAGCAGTACTTC. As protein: CASGTTALGEQYF.

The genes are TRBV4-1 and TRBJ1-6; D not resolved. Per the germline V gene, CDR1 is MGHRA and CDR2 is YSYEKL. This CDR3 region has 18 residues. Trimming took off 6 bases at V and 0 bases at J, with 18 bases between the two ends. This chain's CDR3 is CASRHGPDPSSYNSPLHF. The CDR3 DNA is TGCGCCAGCAGGCATGGACCCGACCCGAGCTCCTATAATTCACCCCTCCACTTT.

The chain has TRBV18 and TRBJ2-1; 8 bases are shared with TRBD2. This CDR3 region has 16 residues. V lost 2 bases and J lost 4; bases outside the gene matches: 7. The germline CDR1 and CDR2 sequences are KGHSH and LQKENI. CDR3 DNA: TGTGCCAGCTCACCAACCGGGGGGGGGCTATACAATGAGCAGTTCTTC. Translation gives CASSPTGGGLYNEQFF.

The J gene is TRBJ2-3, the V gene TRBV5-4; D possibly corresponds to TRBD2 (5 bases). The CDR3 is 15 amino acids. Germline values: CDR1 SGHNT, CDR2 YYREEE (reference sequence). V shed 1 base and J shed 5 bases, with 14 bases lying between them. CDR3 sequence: CASSLNPGRRDTQYF. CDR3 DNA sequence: TGTGCCAGCAGCTTGAATCCGGGGAGAAGAGATACGCAGTATTTT.

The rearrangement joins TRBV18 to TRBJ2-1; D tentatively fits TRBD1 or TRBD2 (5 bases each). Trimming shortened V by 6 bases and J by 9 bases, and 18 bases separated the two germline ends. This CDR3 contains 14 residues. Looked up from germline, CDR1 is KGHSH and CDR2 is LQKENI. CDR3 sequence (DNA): TGTGCCAGCTCCCCTAAATCGGGGCCGGGTGAGCAGTTCTTC. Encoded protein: CASSPKSGPGEQFF.

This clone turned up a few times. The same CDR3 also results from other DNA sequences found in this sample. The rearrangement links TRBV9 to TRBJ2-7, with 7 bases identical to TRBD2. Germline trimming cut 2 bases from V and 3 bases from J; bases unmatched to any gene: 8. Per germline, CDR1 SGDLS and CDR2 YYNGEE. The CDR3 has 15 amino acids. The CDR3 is CASSVGVAGGYEQYF. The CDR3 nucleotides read TGTGCCAGCAGCGTCGGGGTAGCGGGCGGCTACGAGCAGTACTTC.

The CDR3 bases are TGTGCCAGCAGCTTCTCAGGGAGGGGTCAGCCCCAGCATTTT. Translated: CASSFSGRGQPQHF. The chain employs TRBV7-2 and TRBJ1-5; a weak D match, TRBD1 (5 bases). V gave up 3 bases and J gave up 6 bases, with 12 bases separating them. The germline V gene has CDR1 SGHTA and CDR2 FQGNSA. The CDR3 has 14 amino acids.

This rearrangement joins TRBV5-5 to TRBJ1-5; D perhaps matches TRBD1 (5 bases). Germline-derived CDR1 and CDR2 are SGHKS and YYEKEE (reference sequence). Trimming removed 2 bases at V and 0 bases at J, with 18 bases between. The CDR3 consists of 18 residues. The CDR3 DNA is TGTGCCAGCAGCTTTAGGGGAACCACGCAGGGTAGCAATCAGCCCCAGCATTTT. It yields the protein CASSFRGTTQGSNQPQHF.

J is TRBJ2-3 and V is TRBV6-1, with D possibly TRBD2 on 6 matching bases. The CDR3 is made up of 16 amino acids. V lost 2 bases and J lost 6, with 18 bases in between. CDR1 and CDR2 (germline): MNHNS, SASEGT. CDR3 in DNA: TGTGCCAGCAGTGAAACGACCCGGGGGTTGGTGGATACGCAGTATTTT. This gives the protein CASSETTRGLVDTQYF.

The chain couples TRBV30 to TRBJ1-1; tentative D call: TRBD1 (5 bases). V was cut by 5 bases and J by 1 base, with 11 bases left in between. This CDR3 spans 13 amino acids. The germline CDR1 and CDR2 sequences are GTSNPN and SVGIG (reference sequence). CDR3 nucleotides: TGTGCCTGGCAGGGTTCTGGGAACACTGAAGCTTTCTTT. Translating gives CAWQGSGNTEAFF. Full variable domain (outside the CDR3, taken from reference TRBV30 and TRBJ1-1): SQTIHQWPATLVQPVGSPLSLECTVEGTSNPNLYWYRQAAGRGLQLLFYSVGIGQISSEVPQNLSASRPQDRQFILSSKKLLLSDSGFYLCAWQGSGNTEAFFGQGTRLTVV.

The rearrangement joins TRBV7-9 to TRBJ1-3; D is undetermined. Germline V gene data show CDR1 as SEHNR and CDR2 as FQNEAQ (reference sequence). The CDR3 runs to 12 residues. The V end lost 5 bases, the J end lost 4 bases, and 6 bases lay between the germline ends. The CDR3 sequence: CASSVIGNTIYF. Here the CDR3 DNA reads TGTGCCAGCAGCGTCATCGGAAACACCATATATTTT.

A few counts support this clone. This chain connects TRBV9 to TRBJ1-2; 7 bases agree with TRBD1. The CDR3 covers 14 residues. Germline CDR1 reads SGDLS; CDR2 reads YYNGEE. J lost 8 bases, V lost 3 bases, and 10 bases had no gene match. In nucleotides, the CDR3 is TGTGCCAGCAGCGCGCCGGGGACAGCCTACGGCTACACCTTC. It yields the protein CASSAPGTAYGYTF.

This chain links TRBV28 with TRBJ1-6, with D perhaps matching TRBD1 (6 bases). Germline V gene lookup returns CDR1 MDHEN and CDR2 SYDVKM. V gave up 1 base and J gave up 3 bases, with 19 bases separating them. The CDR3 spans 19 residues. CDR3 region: CASSLSGVRQGYYNSPLHF. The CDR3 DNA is TGTGCCAGCAGTTTATCAGGGGTACGTCAGGGGTACTATAATTCACCCCTCCACTTT.

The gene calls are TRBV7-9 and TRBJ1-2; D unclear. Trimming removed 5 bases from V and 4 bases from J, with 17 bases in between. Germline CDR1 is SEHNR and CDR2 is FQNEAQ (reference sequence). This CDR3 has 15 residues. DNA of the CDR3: TGTGCCAGCAGCCGACAAGACGGTTTTCGCTATGGCTACACCTTC. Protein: CASSRQDGFRYGYTF.

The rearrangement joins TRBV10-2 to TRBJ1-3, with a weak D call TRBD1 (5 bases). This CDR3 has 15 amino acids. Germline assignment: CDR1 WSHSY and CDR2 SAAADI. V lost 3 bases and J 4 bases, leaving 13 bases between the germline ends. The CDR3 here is CASSEQTGLGNTIYF. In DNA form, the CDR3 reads TGCGCCAGCAGTGAACAGACGGGACTAGGAAACACCATATATTTT.

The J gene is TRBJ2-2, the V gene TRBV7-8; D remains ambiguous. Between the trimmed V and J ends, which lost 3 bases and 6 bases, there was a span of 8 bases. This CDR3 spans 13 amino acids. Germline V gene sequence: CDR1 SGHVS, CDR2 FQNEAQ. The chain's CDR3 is CASSLTTPGELFF. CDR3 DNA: TGTGCCAGCAGCTTGACGACTCCCGGGGAGCTGTTTTTT.

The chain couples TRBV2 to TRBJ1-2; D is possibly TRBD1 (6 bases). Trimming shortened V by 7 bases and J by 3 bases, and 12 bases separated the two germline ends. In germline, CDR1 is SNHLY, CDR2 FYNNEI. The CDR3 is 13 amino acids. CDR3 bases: TGTGCCAGCACCCCTCAGGGGCACTATGGCTACACCTTC. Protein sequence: CASTPQGHYGYTF. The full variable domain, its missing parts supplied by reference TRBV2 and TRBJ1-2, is EPEVTQTPSHQVTQMGQEVILRCVPISNHLYFYWYRQILGQKVEFLVSFYNNEISEKSEIFDDQFSVERPDGSNFTLKIRSTKLEDSAMYFCASTPQGHYGYTFGSGTRLTVV.

The DNA of the CDR3 is TGTGCCAGCAGTTCCCAGGTCGCGTCCCATGGCTACACCTTC. Residues: CASSSQVASHGYTF. The chain has TRBV27 and TRBJ1-2; D unresolved. Trimming pared 4 bases from V and 6 bases from J, leaving 15 bases between. The CDR3 totals 14 residues. Germline CDR1 and CDR2: MNHEY and SMNVEV (reference sequence).

CDR3 residues: CASSLLQGSGNQPQHF. The CDR3 DNA reads TGTGCCAGCAGCTTACTCCAGGGCTCGGGCAATCAGCCCCAGCATTTT. V usage is TRBV7-2 and J usage is TRBJ1-5, with D perhaps TRBD1 (5 bases). The V end was cut by 2 bases, the J end by 2 bases, with 13 bases between. The CDR3 spans 16 residues. CDR1 and CDR2 (germline): SGHTA, FQGNSA.